This T cell receptor (beta chain) emerged from a study of spatial heterogeneity in lung cancer. For the study at large: Samples were obtained from some 72 donors, all untreated early-stage non-small cell lung cancer patients. An average of more than ten raw reads was observed per unique TCR and UMI combination. Whole-study findings and limits: Detection of ubiquitous tumor TCRs in blood was higher at resection than follow-up.

This clonotype was seen many times. Its antigen is unidentified. The CDR3 runs to 17 residues. Germline V gene lookup returns CDR1 MNHEY and CDR2 SMNVEV (reference sequence). Trimming left V 5 bases short and J 4 bases short, with 24 bases between. TCRdb reanalysed the 5' RACE reads using MiXCR and keeps one entry per CDR3 protein. The table shows roughly 72,000 distinct CDR3 sequences, with about 8.2% occurring only once. The time point was: blood at routine non-recurrence follow-up after resection. Without sorting, whole RNA was sequenced from tumor, nontumor lung or frozen PBMC. The chain has TRBV27 and TRBJ2-7; D may correspond to TRBD1 or TRBD2 (5 bases each). This TCR derives from a female donor with early-stage non-small cell lung cancer. The input for sequencing was PBMCs, taken at follow-up. The CDR3, as DNA: TGTGCCAGCAGTGTCTCCGGGACGGAGGCTGCCACTTACGAGCAGTACTTC. Its translation is CASSVSGTEAATYEQYF.